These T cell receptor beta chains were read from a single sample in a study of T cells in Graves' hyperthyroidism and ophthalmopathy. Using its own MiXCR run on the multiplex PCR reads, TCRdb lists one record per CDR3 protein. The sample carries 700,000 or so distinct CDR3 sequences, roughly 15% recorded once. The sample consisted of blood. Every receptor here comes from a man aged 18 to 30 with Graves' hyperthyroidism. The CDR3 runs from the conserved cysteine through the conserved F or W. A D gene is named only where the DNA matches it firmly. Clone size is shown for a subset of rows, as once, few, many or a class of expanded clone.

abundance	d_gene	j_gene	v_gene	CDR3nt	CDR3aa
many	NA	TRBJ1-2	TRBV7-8	TGTGCCAGCAGCTTTTCCCGGACTCGGACTAACTATGGCTACACCTTC	CASSFSRTRTNYGYTF
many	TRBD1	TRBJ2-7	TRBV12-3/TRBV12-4	TGTGCCAGCACCCCGACAGGGGGCCCCTACGAGCAGTACTTC	CASTPTGGPYEQYF
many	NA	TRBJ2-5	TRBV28	TGTGCCAGCAGACCAACAGGGAGCCGGTACCAAGAGACCCAGTACTTC	CASRPTGSRYQETQYF
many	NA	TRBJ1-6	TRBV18	TGTGCCAGCTCACCACGAAGGGCGAATAATTCACCCCTCCACTTT	CASSPRRANNSPLHF
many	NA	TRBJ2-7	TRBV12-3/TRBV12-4	TGTGCCAGCAGTCCTGGACGGGCCTCCTCCTACGAGCAGTACTTC	CASSPGRASSYEQYF
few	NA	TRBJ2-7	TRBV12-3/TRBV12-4	TGTGCCAGCAGTTTAGCGGGGCTTAGGTACTTC	CASSLAGLRYF
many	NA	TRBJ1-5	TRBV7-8	TGTGCCAGCAGCTTTTCGTATAGCAATCAGCCCCAGCATTTT	CASSFSYSNQPQHF
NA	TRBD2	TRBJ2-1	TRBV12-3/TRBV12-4	TGTGCCAGCAGTTTATCAGCGGGAGGGTACAATGAGCAGTTCTTC	CASSLSAGGYNEQFF
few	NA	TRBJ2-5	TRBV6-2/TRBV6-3	TGTGCCAGCAGCCCAGGGCACCAAGAGACCCAGTACTTC	CASSPGHQETQYF
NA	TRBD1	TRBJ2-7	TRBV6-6	TGTGCCAGCAGTTACTCCGGGACAGGGGCCCAATACGAGCAGTACTTC	CASSYSGTGAQYEQYF
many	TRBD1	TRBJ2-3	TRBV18	TGTGCCAGCTCATCTGGACAGGGTAACACAGATACGCAGTATTTT	CASSSGQGNTDTQYF
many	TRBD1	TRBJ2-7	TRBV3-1	TGTGCCAGCAGCCAACCGGGACAGGGGGCCTACGAGCAGTACTTC	CASSQPGQGAYEQYF
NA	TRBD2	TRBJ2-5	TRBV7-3	TGTGCCAGCAGCCCCGGACTAGCGGGAGCCCGAGCCCAGTACTTC	CASSPGLAGARAQYF
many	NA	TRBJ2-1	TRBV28	TGTGCCAGCAGTTTAATGGTCCCCTACAATGAGCAGTTCTTC	CASSLMVPYNEQFF
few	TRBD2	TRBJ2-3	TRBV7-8	TGTGCCAGCAGCTTTGAGTCTAGCGGGAGAGCTATAGATACGCAGTATTTT	CASSFESSGRAIDTQYF
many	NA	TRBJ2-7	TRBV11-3	TGTGCCAGCAGCTTAGTAGGGCAGGGAACCCTCGAGCAGTACTTC	CASSLVGQGTLEQYF
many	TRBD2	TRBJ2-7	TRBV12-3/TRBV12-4	TGTGCCAGCGCCCGGCCGGGAGGTCGCAATTTCTCCTACGAGCAGTACTTC	CASARPGGRNFSYEQYF
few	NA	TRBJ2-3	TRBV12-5	TGTGCTAGTGGGGTCTGGCGGGAAAGCACAGATACGCAGTATTTT	CASGVWRESTDTQYF
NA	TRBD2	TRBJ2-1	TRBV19	TGTGCCAGTAAACCGGGAGGAGCCTACAATGAGCAGTTCTTC	CASKPGGAYNEQFF
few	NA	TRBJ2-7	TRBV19	TGTGCCAGTAAGATGGGGGGCAGCTCCTACGAGCAGTACTTC	CASKMGGSSYEQYF
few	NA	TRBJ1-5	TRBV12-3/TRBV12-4	TGTGCCAGCAGTTTAAGGGGTAACAATCAGCCCCAGCATTTT	CASSLRGNNQPQHF
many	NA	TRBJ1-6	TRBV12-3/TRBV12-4	TGTGCCAGCAGTTTAAGAGGAACTGGCGGTTCACCCCTCCACTTT	CASSLRGTGGSPLHF
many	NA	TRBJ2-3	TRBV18	TGTGCCAGCTCACCAAGTGCAGGGACAGATACGCAGTATTTT	CASSPSAGTDTQYF
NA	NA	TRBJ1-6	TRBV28	TGTGCCAGCACCCCCTCCGGTCTTAATGATTCACCCCTCCACTTT	CASTPSGLNDSPLHF
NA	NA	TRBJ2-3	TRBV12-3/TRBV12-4	TGTGCCAGCAGCCCCGGACGGATAGCACCGCAGTATTTT	CASSPGRIAPQYF
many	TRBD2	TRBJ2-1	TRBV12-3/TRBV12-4	TGTGCCAGCAGTGGCTCGACCGGGACTAGCGGGACGGTCAATGAGCAGTTCTTC	CASSGSTGTSGTVNEQFF
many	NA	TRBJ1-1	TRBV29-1	TGCAGCGTTGAGTTAGGCTCGGCTTTCTTT	CSVELGSAFF
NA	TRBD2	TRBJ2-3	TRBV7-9	TGTGCCAGCAGCTTAGCTGAGTCTAGCGGTCCTAGGGATACGCAGTATTTT	CASSLAESSGPRDTQYF
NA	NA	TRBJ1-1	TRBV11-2	TGTGCCAGCAGCGACCGGGACGAAGGCACTGAAGCTTTCTTT	CASSDRDEGTEAFF
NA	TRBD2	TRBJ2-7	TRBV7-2	TGTGCCAGCAGCTTAAATGCGGGAGGCCGAGGGGAGCAGTACTTC	CASSLNAGGRGEQYF
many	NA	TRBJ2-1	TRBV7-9	TGTGCCAGCAGCTTACAGAGCTTCTCCTACAATGAGCAGTTCTTC	CASSLQSFSYNEQFF
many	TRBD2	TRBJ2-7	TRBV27	TGTGCCAGCAGCCAGTTCCCCCTTCCTAGCGGGATATCTAACGAGCAGTACTTC	CASSQFPLPSGISNEQYF
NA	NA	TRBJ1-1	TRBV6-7	TGTGCCAGCATCGTTCCTGAAGCTTTCTTT	CASIVPEAFF
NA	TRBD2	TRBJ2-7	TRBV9	TGTGCCAGCAGCGTAGCTGGGACTAGCGGCGACGAGCAGTACTTC	CASSVAGTSGDEQYF
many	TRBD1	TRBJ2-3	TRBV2	TGTGCCAGCAGTGGGGGGACAGGACGCACAGATACGCAGTATTTT	CASSGGTGRTDTQYF
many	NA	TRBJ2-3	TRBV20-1	TGCAGTGCTAGAGATCGCCCGTTGAGGTCTAGGGGGGATACGCAGTATTTT	CSARDRPLRSRGDTQYF
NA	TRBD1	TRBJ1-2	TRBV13	TGTGCCAGCAGCTCTAGACAGGGGGCACCCCACAACTATGGCTACACCTTC	CASSSRQGAPHNYGYTF
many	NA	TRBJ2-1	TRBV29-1	TGCAGCGTTGTAGGGGGGGCCTTTGGCGGGTTCTCCTACAATGAGCAGTTCTTC	CSVVGGAFGGFSYNEQFF
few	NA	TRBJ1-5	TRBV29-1	TGCAGCGTTGACGGGGGGGCTGGTCAGCCCCAGCATTTT	CSVDGGAGQPQHF
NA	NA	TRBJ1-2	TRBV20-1	TGCAGTGCCGCCGGGGTGGGGGGCTACACCTTC	CSAAGVGGYTF
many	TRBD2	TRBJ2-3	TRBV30	TGTGCCTGGAGTCTAGCGGGAAAACGTTTGGTAGATACGCAGTATTTT	CAWSLAGKRLVDTQYF
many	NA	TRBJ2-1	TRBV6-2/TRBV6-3	TGTGCCAGCAGTTACTGGGATCTTAACAATGAGCAGTTCTTC	CASSYWDLNNEQFF
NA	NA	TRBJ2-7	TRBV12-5	TGTGCTAGTGGTTTTGAGGGGTACGAGCAGTACTTC	CASGFEGYEQYF
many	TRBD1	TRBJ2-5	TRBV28	TGTGCCAGCAACGAGGCGGGACAGGGAAAAGAGACCCAGTACTTC	CASNEAGQGKETQYF
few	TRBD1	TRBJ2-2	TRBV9	TGTGCCAGCAGCGTAGGAGGGGGCGAGACCGGGGAGCTGTTTTTT	CASSVGGGETGELFF
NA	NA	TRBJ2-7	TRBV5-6	TGTGCCAGCAGCCGAGGGACATTTAGCTCCTACGAGCAGTACTTC	CASSRGTFSSYEQYF
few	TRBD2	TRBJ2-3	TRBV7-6	TGTGCCAGCAGCTTACGCACTAGCGGGACCACAGATACGCAGTATTTT	CASSLRTSGTTDTQYF
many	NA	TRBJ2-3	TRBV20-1	TGCAGTGCGTTCACAGATACGCAGTATTTT	CSAFTDTQYF
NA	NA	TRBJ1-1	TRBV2	TGTGCCAGCAGTGAGAGGGGAAGGCGCACTGAAGCTTTCTTT	CASSERGRRTEAFF